Listed below are T cell receptor beta chains from one sample, sequenced in a study of chemoradiotherapy in HPV16-positive cancers. Clones were sequenced by immunoSEQ multiplex PCR, and TCRdb holds only the in-frame ones, with some missing. The data hold approximately 9,000 clones, with 65% to 75% observed a single time. The sample was tumor tissue, taken from a patient who underwent chemoradiotherapy. The source is a human donor with HPV-associated anogenital cancer. Each CDR3 is given with its conserved first and last residue. Each record gives: CDR3 length, J gene, V gene, clone size, D gene, CDR3 protein, CDR3 DNA. The D gene is left open where the match is weak. Some rows have no size entry. The others give once, few or many, or a class for an expanded clone.

length: 15
J: TRBJ1-4
V: TRBV19
size: NA
D: NA
CDR3: CASRRTSATNEKLFF
DNA: TGTGCCAGTAGAAGGACGTCTGCAACTAATGAAAAACTGTTTTTT

length: 19
J: TRBJ2-2
V: TRBV7-7
size: NA
D: NA
CDR3: CASSLPGGRSIRNTGELFF
DNA: TGTGCTAGCAGCTTGCCAGGGGGGCGTTCGATTAGGAACACCGGGGAGCTGTTTTTT

length: 14
J: TRBJ2-7
V: TRBV6-1
size: NA
D: TRBD1
CDR3: CASSTGGTSYEQYF
DNA: TGTGCCAGCAGTACAGGGGGCACTTCCTACGAGCAGTACTTC

length: 14
J: TRBJ1-6
V: TRBV18
size: NA
D: NA
CDR3: CASSPGGNNSPLHF
DNA: TGTGCCAGCTCACCCGGTGGAAATAATTCACCCCTCCACTTT

length: 14
J: TRBJ1-1
V: TRBV19
size: few
D: NA
CDR3: CASRVKGWNTEAFF
DNA: TGTGCCAGTAGGGTAAAAGGGTGGAACACTGAAGCTTTCTTT

length: 11
J: TRBJ2-7
V: TRBV29-1
size: NA
D: NA
CDR3: CSAQHLGEQYF
DNA: TGCAGCGCTCAGCACCTAGGGGAGCAGTACTTC

length: 13
J: TRBJ1-2
V: TRBV7-2
size: few
D: TRBD1
CDR3: CASSVTGVDGYTF
DNA: TGTGCCAGCAGCGTAACAGGGGTGGATGGCTACACCTTC

length: 14
J: TRBJ2-5
V: TRBV5-5
size: NA
D: NA
CDR3: CASSLVPGRETQYF
DNA: TGTGCCAGCAGCTTGGTTCCAGGAAGGGAGACCCAGTACTTC

length: 16
J: TRBJ1-2
V: TRBV28
size: few
D: NA
CDR3: CASSFGRGILSYGWTF
DNA: NA

length: 18
J: TRBJ2-1
V: TRBV15
size: NA
D: NA
CDR3: CATSRDQMPPGPYNEQFF
DNA: TGTGCCACCAGCAGAGATCAGATGCCGCCAGGACCCTACAATGAGCAGTTCTTC

length: 17
J: TRBJ2-2
V: TRBV5-1
size: NA
D: TRBD2
CDR3: CASSPGLAGKASGELFF
DNA: TGCGCCAGCAGCCCAGGACTAGCGGGAAAGGCGTCCGGGGAGCTGTTTTTT

length: 17
J: TRBJ1-3
V: TRBV19
size: NA
D: NA
CDR3: CASRSSALRFGGNTIYF
DNA: TGTGCCAGTAGATCGTCGGCCCTCCGGTTTGGCGGAAACACCATATATTTT

length: 12
J: TRBJ1-1
V: TRBV14
size: few
D: NA
CDR3: CASSQDVGQAFF
DNA: TGTGCCAGCAGCCAAGATGTAGGACAAGCTTTCTTT

length: 16
J: TRBJ1-4
V: TRBV2
size: few
D: NA
CDR3: CASTRLRQGGNEKLFF
DNA: TGTGCCAGCACCCGGCTTCGGCAAGGGGGTAATGAAAAACTGTTTTTT

length: 16
J: TRBJ2-5
V: TRBV7-9
size: NA
D: NA
CDR3: CASSLSVGGPEETQYF
DNA: TGTGCCAGCAGCTTATCGGTAGGGGGACCAGAAGAGACCCAGTACTTC

length: 15
J: TRBJ2-1
V: TRBV7-7
size: few
D: NA
CDR3: CASSLGATSYNEQFF
DNA: TGTGCTAGCAGCTTGGGGGCCACATCCTACAATGAGCAGTTCTTC

length: 16
J: TRBJ2-7
V: TRBV7-9
size: NA
D: TRBD2
CDR3: CASSLRVIAGSDEQYF
DNA: TGTGCCAGCAGCTTGAGGGTCATAGCGGGGAGCGACGAGCAGTACTTC

length: 14
J: TRBJ2-7
V: TRBV1
size: NA
D: NA
CDR3: CTSLRLAGLYEQYF
DNA: TGCACCAGCCTTCGGCTAGCGGGCCTCTACGAGCAGTACTTC

length: 15
J: TRBJ2-5
V: TRBV18
size: NA
D: TRBD2
CDR3: CASSPNLAGEKTQYF
DNA: TGTGCCAGCTCACCAAATCTAGCGGGAGAAAAGACCCAGTACTTC

length: 13
J: TRBJ2-7
V: TRBV6-1
size: NA
D: NA
CDR3: CASSLGPTYEQYF
DNA: TGTGCCAGCAGTCTGGGCCCGACCTACGAGCAGTACTTC